The next 15 T cell receptor beta chains were all read from a single sample in a study of T cells after yellow fever vaccination. In TCRdb, the 5' RACE reads were re-called with MiXCR into one record per CDR3 protein. The sample contains a few hundred thousand distinct CDR3 sequences, approximately 6.7% of which appear only once. The starting material was CD4+ T cells sorted from PBMCs, obtained on the day of the yellow fever booster vaccination. Every receptor here comes from a man aged 25 to 45 who received the YFV17D yellow fever vaccine.

The V gene is TRBV5-1, the J gene TRBJ2-3, with 7 bases matching TRBD1. This CDR3 spans 16 amino acids. V lost 4 bases and J lost 6; bases outside the gene matches: 14. CDR1 SGHRS and CDR2 YFSETQ come from the germline V gene. The CDR3 loop reads CASSRFMTGTGDTQYF. As DNA, the CDR3 is TGCGCCAGCAGCCGTTTTATGACAGGGACGGGGGATACGCAGTATTTT. The variable domain in full, with the rest retrieved from reference TRBV5-1 and TRBJ2-3, is KAGVTQTPRYLIKTRGQQVTLSCSPISGHRSVSWYQQTPGQGLQFLFEYFSETQRNKGNFPGRFSGRQFSNSRSEMNVSTLELGDSALYLCASSRFMTGTGDTQYFGPGTRLTVL.

The V call is TRBV5-4, the J call TRBJ2-7, with D hard to call. V was shortened by 3 bases and J by 5 bases, with 9 bases between the two germline ends. The CDR3 contains 12 residues. Germline V lookup: CDR1 SGHNT, CDR2 YYREEE (reference sequence). The CDR3 reads CASSSKKDEQYF. The CDR3 DNA sequence: TGTGCCAGCAGCTCAAAAAAAGACGAGCAGTACTTC.

This clonotype was observed a handful of times. V and J are TRBV29-1 and TRBJ2-7; D gene ambiguous. Trimming removed 4 bases at V and 6 bases at J, with 10 bases between. There are 11 residues in the CDR3. Germline loops: CDR1 SQVTM, CDR2 ANQGSEA. CDR3 in DNA: TGCAGCGTTGGCCAGGCCCTCGAGCAGTACTTC. Encoded protein: CSVGQALEQYF.

This clonotype has a handful of counts. V usage is TRBV27 and J usage is TRBJ2-5; D not certain. The germline V gene has CDR1 MNHEY and CDR2 SMNVEV (reference sequence). The CDR3 covers 15 residues. Trimming cost V 8 bases and J 1 base, with 17 bases left between them. CDR3 DNA: TGTGCCAGCTCTCTACAAAGGGCGCCCCAAGAGACCCAGTACTTC. Translation: CASSLQRAPQETQYF.

This clonotype was recorded many times. This sequence joins TRBV6-2 or TRBV6-3 and TRBJ2-1, with D tentatively TRBD1 (6 bases). Trimming cost V 6 bases and J 7 bases, with 22 bases left between them. This CDR3 contains 16 residues. From germline, CDR1 is MNHEY and CDR2 SVGEGT. CDR3 amino acids: CASSSQSPGHRNEQFF. The DNA of the CDR3 is TGTGCCAGCAGCTCACAATCCCCGGGACACCGGAATGAGCAGTTCTTC.

In regard to this clonotype: This may come from a read error, since a much larger clone is one base off. V and J are TRBV20-1 and TRBJ2-7; D is perhaps TRBD2 (7 bases). Germline V gene sequence: CDR1 DFQATT, CDR2 SNEGSKA (reference sequence). The CDR3 is 15 amino acids. For the CDR3, the DNA is TGCTGTGCTAGAGATGGGGGGGCGATTAGTCACGAGCAGTACTTC. Encoded protein: CCARDGGAISHEQYF.

The DNA of the CDR3 is TGTGCCATTGGGACTAGCGGCACAGATACGCAGTATTTT. Its protein is CAIGTSGTDTQYF. The chain carries TRBV10-3 and TRBJ2-3; 10 bases match TRBD2. The ends lost 9 bases at V and 1 base at J; junction bases unmatched: 1. The CDR3 sequence is 13 residues long. In germline, CDR1 is ENHRY, CDR2 SYGVKD.

In the case of this clonotype: A much bigger clone sits one base away, suggesting this may be a read error. This CDR3 reads CSAPESGGVYEQYF. For the CDR3, the DNA is TGCAGTGCTCCAGAGTCAGGGGGAGTCTACGAGCAGTACTTC. V is TRBV20-1 and J is TRBJ2-7; TRBD1 matches at 7 bases. After removal of 5 bases from V and 3 bases from J, the junction contained 10 bases not matched to a gene. This CDR3 region has 14 residues. Germline V lookup: CDR1 DFQATT, CDR2 SNEGSKA (reference sequence).

Ten or more counts support this clonotype. The chain uses TRBV20-1 and TRBJ2-5; unclear D gene. V was clipped by 7 bases and J by 4 bases, with 13 bases between them. In germline, CDR1 is DFQATT, CDR2 SNEGSKA (reference sequence). The CDR3 runs 12 residues. CDR3 bases: TGCAGTGTTGGGATCAGCTTAGAGACCCAGTACTTC. Its translation is CSVGISLETQYF.

V is TRBV28 and J is TRBJ1-2; D ambiguous. The CDR3 sequence is 14 residues long. Germline V gene sequence: CDR1 MDHEN, CDR2 SYDVKM. With 6 bases removed from V and 2 bases from J, the gap between germline ends came to 13 bases. The CDR3 region has the DNA TGTGCCAGCAGCCAAACGGCGGGGAACTATGGCTACACCTTC. Translating gives CASSQTAGNYGYTF.

This clonotype has only a few counts. The rearrangement joins TRBV3-1 to TRBJ1-1, with 9 bases lining up with TRBD1. This CDR3 has 17 residues. CDR1 is LGHDT and CDR2 is YNNKEL in the germline V gene (reference sequence). V lost 0 bases, J lost 4 bases, and 9 bases stayed unmatched. The CDR3 DNA sequence: TGTGCCAGCAGCCAAGAAACAGGGGGCGTATACCGCACTGAAGCTTTCTTT. Translated, it gives CASSQETGGVYRTEAFF.

In its sample, this clonotype was seen a few times. The rearrangement links TRBV20-1 to TRBJ2-7; D may be TRBD2 (6 bases). V was pared by 5 bases and J by 6 bases, with 11 bases between. The germline gives CDR1 DFQATT, CDR2 SNEGSKA (reference sequence). The CDR3 has 11 residues. Written as DNA, the CDR3 is TGCAGTGCTTTAGGACTAATCGAGCAGTACTTC. Protein product: CSALGLIEQYF.

The chain has TRBV6-6 and TRBJ2-6; D is uncertain. The CDR3 is 11 residues long. CDR1 is MNHNY, CDR2 SVGAGI, per germline (reference sequence). The V end was cut by 2 bases, the J end by 11 bases, with 4 bases between. Written as DNA, the CDR3 is TGTGCCAGCAGTTACACCTACGTCCTGACTTTC. Translated, it gives CASSYTYVLTF.

In this sample, this clonotype turned up many times. The chain joins TRBV5-1 to TRBJ2-2; no reliable D call. V lost 5 bases and J lost 1, with 0 bases in between. The CDR3 sequence is 11 residues long. CDR1 SGHRS and CDR2 YFSETQ come from the germline V gene. CDR3 sequence: CASRNTGELFF. The CDR3 bases are TGCGCCAGCAGGAACACCGGGGAGCTGTTTTTT.

There are many counts of this clonotype. V is TRBV25-1 and J is TRBJ2-5, with TRBD1 identical over 10 bases. The CDR3 has 15 amino acids. Germline lookup yields CDR1 MGHDK and CDR2 SYGVNS. Germline trimming cut 4 bases from V and 4 bases from J; bases unmatched to any gene: 6. In DNA, the CDR3 is TGTGCCAGCAGTGGACAGGGGGCGCGGGGAGAGACCCAGTACTTC. The encoded protein is CASSGQGARGETQYF.